The 24 T cell receptor beta chains given below trace back to one sample, sequenced in a study of control samples from healthy donors and cancer patients. Measured with immunoSEQ multiplex PCR; TCRdb has only the in-frame clones, and not every one. Here the sample spans a few hundred thousand clones, about 93% being singletons. The sequenced sample consisted of PBMCs. The receptors come from a man in his forties with head and neck cancer.

The CDR3 coding sequence is TGCGCCAGCAGTGAGTCGGGCGGGAGCACAGATACGCAGTATTTT. As protein: CASSESGGSTDTQYF. The V call is TRBV10-1, the J call TRBJ2-3; D is perhaps TRBD2 (5 bases). The CDR3 spans 15 residues. Trimming removed 0 bases at V and 0 bases at J, with 7 bases between. Germline loops: CDR1 WNHNN, CDR2 SYGVQD (reference sequence).

The chain recombines TRBV5-6 with TRBJ2-7; possibly TRBD1 or TRBD2 for D (5 bases each). Germline assignment: CDR1 SGHDT and CDR2 YYEEEE. Deletions cut 3 bases from V and 3 bases from J, with 16 bases between. The CDR3 loop spans 15 amino acids. The CDR3, as DNA: TGTGCCAGCAGCTCGCCGACAGAGGGGTACTACGAGCAGTACTTC. It yields the protein CASSSPTEGYYEQYF.

A few counts support this clone. This chain connects TRBV6-5 to TRBJ2-2; D possibly corresponds to TRBD2 (6 bases). The CDR3 is 14 residues long. CDR1 and CDR2 from the germline V gene are MNHEY and SVGAGI. Trimming took 5 bases from V and 6 from J, leaving 13 bases between them. This CDR3 is CASSMGGYSGELFF. For the CDR3, the DNA is TGTGCCAGCAGTATGGGGGGTTACTCCGGGGAGCTGTTTTTT.

The rearrangement links TRBV7-6 to TRBJ2-2, with D tentatively TRBD2 (5 bases). The germline CDR1 and CDR2 sequences are SGHVS and FNYEAQ. The CDR3 sequence is 16 residues long. Deletions cut 2 bases from V and 0 bases from J, with 10 bases between. The DNA of the CDR3 is TGTGCCAGCAGCTTATGGGAGAGCACGAACACCGGGGAGCTGTTTTTT. It translates to CASSLWESTNTGELFF.

About this clone itself: The junction departs from germline at one end; a sequencing error may be responsible. The chain carries TRBV28 and TRBJ1-2; tentatively, D is TRBD1 (6 bases). Germline values: CDR1 MDHEN, CDR2 SYDVKM. The CDR3 totals 15 residues. CDR3: CASSPLAGAKYGYTF. The CDR3 bases are TGTGCCAGCAGTCCCCTGGCGGGGGCTAAATATGGCTACACCTTC.

The chain joins TRBV27 to TRBJ2-7; the D is unclear. This CDR3 contains 14 residues. Germline CDR1 is MNHEY and CDR2 is SMNVEV (reference sequence). V lost 1 base, J lost 2 bases, and 9 bases lay in between. The CDR3 DNA reads as TGTGCCAGCAGTTTATTCTTCAGCGCCTACGAGCAGTACTTC. Its protein is CASSLFFSAYEQYF.

The genes are TRBV11-2 and TRBJ2-1, with 11 nucleotides matching TRBD2. The CDR3 sequence is 19 residues long. V lost 5 bases, J lost 0 bases, and 12 bases stayed unmatched. Germline CDR1 and CDR2: SGHAT and FQNNGV. As DNA, the CDR3 is TGTGCCAGCAGCCCCGAGCGAGCGACTAGCGGGACCTCCTACAATGAGCAGTTCTTC. Translation gives CASSPERATSGTSYNEQFF.

The chain carries TRBV5-8 and TRBJ2-2, with D perhaps TRBD1 (5 bases). The V gene's germline CDR1 is SGHTS and CDR2 YDEGEE. The CDR3 extends over 14 amino acids. Trimming removed 4 bases at V and 5 bases at J, with 12 bases between. CDR3 region: CASSILGETGELFF. The CDR3 bases are TGTGCCAGCAGCATTCTAGGGGAAACCGGGGAGCTGTTTTTT.

The chain links TRBV6-2 or TRBV6-3 to TRBJ2-2; 14 nucleotides align to TRBD2. The CDR3 has 17 residues. Trimming cost V 5 bases and J 1 base; bases outside gene matches: 3. CDR1 and CDR2 (germline): MNHEY, SVGEGT. CDR3 nucleotide sequence: TGTGCCAGCAGTCCGACTAGCGGGAGGGTGAACACCGGGGAGCTGTTTTTT. Encoded protein: CASSPTSGRVNTGELFF.

This clone showed up just a few times. The V and J genes are TRBV28 and TRBJ1-2; the D gene is possibly TRBD1 (5 bases). The V end was cut by 6 bases, the J end by 4 bases, with 18 bases between. The CDR3 covers 15 residues. Germline V CDR1 and CDR2: MDHEN, SYDVKM. The CDR3 DNA reads as TGTGCCAGCAGCCTCCCAGGGTTTTCAAGCTATGGCTACACCTTC. Translation gives CASSLPGFSSYGYTF.

The chain links TRBV6-6 to TRBJ2-6; 7 bases map to TRBD1. The junction had 10 bases not matched to a gene; V was cut back by 5 bases and J by 0 bases. The CDR3 loop spans 18 amino acids. Looked up from germline, CDR1 is MNHNY and CDR2 is SVGAGI (reference sequence). The CDR3 loop reads CASSPNTGVISGANVLTF. CDR3 nucleotide sequence: TGTGCCAGCAGTCCAAACACAGGGGTAATCTCTGGGGCCAACGTCCTGACTTTC.

A few counts support this clone. This CDR3 reads CASSLQRVSTGELFF. DNA of the CDR3: TGTGCCAGTAGTCTCCAGCGGGTCTCCACCGGGGAGCTGTTTTTT. The V gene is TRBV19, the J gene TRBJ2-2; D is possibly TRBD2 (6 bases). Germline CDR1 and CDR2: LNHDA and SQIVND (reference sequence). The V end lost 5 bases, the J end lost 4 bases, and 14 bases lay between the germline ends. This CDR3 is 15 amino acids long.

The chain employs TRBV6-4 and TRBJ2-7, with D possibly TRBD2 on 6 matching bases. In germline, CDR1 is MRHNA, CDR2 SNTAGT. The length of the CDR3 is 17 residues. V gave up 5 bases and J gave up 2 bases, with 22 bases separating them. The CDR3: CASSLTGIAEGPYEQYF. The CDR3 DNA follows: TGTGCCAGCAGTCTTACCGGCATAGCGGAGGGGCCCTACGAGCAGTACTTC.

The chain uses TRBV7-9 and TRBJ1-3; D gene unclear. Germline CDR1 SEHNR, CDR2 FQNEAQ (reference sequence). CDR3 length: 14 amino acids. V was clipped by 6 bases and J by 4 bases, with 13 bases between them. The CDR3 sequence is CASSPSVVGNTIYF. In DNA form, the CDR3 reads TGTGCCAGCAGTCCCTCTGTGGTGGGAAACACCATATATTTT.

The J gene is TRBJ2-5, the V gene TRBV6-4; 8 bases fit TRBD1. The V and J ends lost 0 bases and 4 bases, in that order; junction bases with no gene match: 7. Germline V lookup: CDR1 MRHNA, CDR2 SNTAGT. The CDR3 is 16 residues long. Written as DNA, the CDR3 is TGTGCCAGCAGTGACTCAGGGACAGGTGGTATAGAGACCCAGTACTTC. This sequence encodes CASSDSGTGGIETQYF.

The CDR3 loop is CASSLLGGTEAFF. The CDR3 DNA is TGTGCCAGCAGTTTACTGGGGGGGACTGAAGCTTTCTTT. The chain employs TRBV28 and TRBJ1-1; a possible D gene is TRBD1 (5 bases). The CDR3 has 13 residues. Trimming shortened V by 2 bases and J by 5 bases, and 9 bases separated the two germline ends. The germline CDR1 and CDR2 sequences are MDHEN and SYDVKM.

The genes are TRBV27 and TRBJ1-6, with TRBD1 matching over 10 bases. Looked up from germline, CDR1 is MNHEY and CDR2 is SMNVEV (reference sequence). The CDR3 contains 16 residues. Germline trimming cut 5 bases from V and 9 bases from J; bases unmatched to any gene: 10. CDR3 residues: CASSIMSWDRGSPLHF. In DNA, the CDR3 is TGTGCCAGCAGTATAATGTCTTGGGACAGGGGTTCACCCCTCCACTTT.

This clone was detected a few times. V gene TRBV4-1 combines with J gene TRBJ1-6; the match to TRBD1 covers 9 bases. After removal of 4 bases from V and 8 bases from J, the junction contained 6 bases not matched to a gene. The CDR3 is 15 amino acids. Germline V lookup: CDR1 MGHRA, CDR2 YSYEKL. The CDR3 coding sequence is TGCGCCAGCAGCCCAAGGGACAGGGACCATTCACCCCTCCACTTT. It codes for CASSPRDRDHSPLHF.

The rearrangement uses TRBV7-3 and TRBJ2-1; 8 nucleotides line up with TRBD2. Germline V gene lookup returns CDR1 SGHTA and CDR2 FQGTGA. V was pared by 2 bases and J by 4 bases, with 4 bases of the junction left unmatched. The CDR3 consists of 15 residues. CDR3 nucleotide sequence: TGTGCCAGCAGCTTACAAGCGGGGGCGTACAATGAGCAGTTCTTC. This sequence encodes CASSLQAGAYNEQFF. Full variable domain (rest looked up from reference TRBV7-3 and TRBJ2-1): GAGVSQTPSNKVTEKGKYVELRCDPISGHTALYWYRQSLGQGPEFLIYFQGTGAADDSGLPNDRFFAVRPEGSVSTLKIQRTERGDSAVYLCASSLQAGAYNEQFFGPGTRLTVL.

The count of this clone is one. The rearrangement uses TRBV30 and TRBJ1-3; TRBD1 matches at 8 bases. V gave up 4 bases and J gave up 2 bases; unmatched junction bases: 7. Germline V gene sequence: CDR1 GTSNPN, CDR2 SVGIG (reference sequence). The CDR3 has 15 amino acids. This CDR3 reads CAWTGQDATGNTIYF. The CDR3 DNA reads TGTGCCTGGACGGGACAGGACGCAACTGGAAACACCATATATTTT.

This rearrangement joins TRBV5-1 to TRBJ2-1; D is perhaps TRBD1 (5 bases). The V gene lost 5 bases and the J gene lost 6 bases, with 15 bases spanning the gap. CDR3 length: 14 amino acids. Germline loops: CDR1 SGHRS, CDR2 YFSETQ. The CDR3 loop is CASRLTVSSNEQFF. The CDR3 coding sequence is TGCGCCAGCAGACTGACAGTATCTTCCAATGAGCAGTTCTTC.

This rearrangement joins TRBV28 to TRBJ1-5, with D perhaps TRBD1 (6 bases). CDR1 and CDR2 from the germline V gene are MDHEN and SYDVKM. CDR3 size: 17 residues. Trimming removed 3 bases from V and 0 bases from J, with 15 bases in between. DNA for the CDR3: TGTGCCAGCAGTTTCCTCAGGGGCGAGTATAGCAATCAGCCCCAGCATTTT. This translates into CASSFLRGEYSNQPQHF.

The V call is TRBV9, the J call TRBJ1-6; D not certain. Germline lookup yields CDR1 SGDLS and CDR2 YYNGEE. V dropped 1 base and J dropped 8 bases, with 7 bases sitting between them. CDR3 length equals 13 residues. CDR3 residues: CASSVTQHSPLHF. CDR3 in DNA: TGTGCCAGCAGCGTAACCCAGCATTCACCCCTCCACTTT.

In regard to this clone: At one of its ends the junction is not consistent with the germline gene, which may arise from a read error. This rearrangement joins TRBV28 to TRBJ1-2, with D possibly TRBD1 on 5 matching bases. This CDR3 spans 12 amino acids. From germline, CDR1 is MDHEN and CDR2 SYDVKM. CDR3 in amino acids: CATLWGPYDYTF. The CDR3 coding sequence is TGTGCCACCTTATGGGGCCCCTATGACTACACCTTC.